Below are 2 T cell receptor beta chains sequenced from a single sample in a study of blood T cell repertoires in COVID-19. Repertoires were generated with immunoSEQ multiplex PCR, while TCRdb's copy carries only in-frame clones and drops some. The data contain over 150,000 clones, 84% of them singletons. The sample comprised peripheral blood. These receptors were collected from a human donor in a cohort sampled during active COVID-19.

This chain connects TRBV18 to TRBJ2-1; 10 bases map to TRBD2. The CDR3 loop spans 14 amino acids. Germline values: CDR1 KGHSH, CDR2 LQKENI. V shed 8 bases, J shed 9 bases, and the junction held 10 bases outside the gene matches. The CDR3 sequence is CASTVAGGGGEQFF. DNA for the CDR3: TGTGCCAGCACGGTAGCGGGAGGAGGCGGTGAGCAGTTCTTC.

The V call is TRBV4-1, the J call TRBJ2-1, with D possibly TRBD2 on 6 matching bases. In germline, CDR1 is MGHRA, CDR2 YSYEKL. The length of the CDR3 is 15 residues. V was cut by 1 base and J by 2 bases, with 9 bases left in between. CDR3 in amino acids: CASSQAGEAYNEQFF. The CDR3 bases are TGCGCCAGCAGCCAAGCGGGAGAAGCCTACAATGAGCAGTTCTTC.